Presented here are 10 T cell receptor beta chains from one specimen sequenced in a study of shared clonotypes between healthy human individuals. The data were produced by immunoSEQ multiplex PCR, yet TCRdb's version contains in-frame clones alone and is incomplete. The table lists about 1 million clones, 60% to 80% of them singletons. The sequenced sample consisted of memory CD4+ T cells sorted from blood. Subset of the sample: CD45RA-negative fraction. Receptor source: a man between 18 and 35 years old in good health.

The V and J genes are TRBV11-2 and TRBJ2-7; D not resolved. The CDR3 is 13 amino acids. V shed 4 bases and J shed 3 bases, with 10 bases lying between them. From germline, CDR1 is SGHAT and CDR2 FQNNGV. CDR3 protein: CASSSTRDYEQYF. The DNA for the CDR3 is TGTGCCAGCAGCTCCACAAGGGACTACGAGCAGTACTTC.

This clone was counted once. This chain links TRBV7-2 with TRBJ1-1, with D unresolved. Germline V CDR1 and CDR2: SGHTA, FQGNSA. Trimming removed 5 bases from V and 3 bases from J, with 13 bases in between. The CDR3 is 14 amino acids. CDR3 loop: CASSTDGRHTEAFF. Here the CDR3 DNA reads TGTGCCAGCAGCACCGACGGCAGGCACACTGAAGCTTTCTTT.

The chain has TRBV18 and TRBJ2-3; D might be TRBD2 (6 bases). Trimming cost V 4 bases and J 0 bases, with 11 bases left between them. Germline lookup yields CDR1 KGHSH and CDR2 LQKENI. The CDR3 sequence is 15 residues long. This chain's CDR3 is CASSRSGGSTDTQYF. Written as DNA, the CDR3 is TGTGCCAGCTCACGATCCGGGGGTAGCACAGATACGCAGTATTTT.

The chain couples TRBV27 to TRBJ2-1, with TRBD1 matching over 7 bases. The CDR3 sequence is 12 residues long. Trimming cost V 6 bases and J 9 bases; bases outside gene matches: 5. The germline CDR1 and CDR2 sequences are MNHEY and SMNVEV (reference sequence). CDR3 DNA: TGTGCCAGCAGCTCGACAGGGACTGAGCAGTTCTTC. Encoded protein: CASSSTGTEQFF.

A single count supports this clone. This chain links TRBV7-9 with TRBJ2-2; TRBD1 aligns across 8 bases. Germline V CDR1 and CDR2: SEHNR, FQNEAQ (reference sequence). This CDR3 is built from 14 residues. V trimming: 5 bases; J trimming: 6 bases; junction bases outside the gene matches: 5. The DNA for the CDR3 is TGTGCCAGCAGCATACAGGGGGTCGCCGGGGAGCTGTTTTTT. Protein product: CASSIQGVAGELFF.

The chain has TRBV7-9 and TRBJ2-7, with 7 bases matching TRBD1. CDR3 size: 15 residues. CDR1 is SEHNR and CDR2 is FQNEAQ in the germline V gene (reference sequence). V shed 2 bases, J shed 5 bases, and the junction held 9 bases outside the gene matches. CDR3 DNA: TGTGCCAGCAGCTTATCACCCGGCAGGGGGAACGAGCAGTACTTC. It translates to CASSLSPGRGNEQYF.

The J gene is TRBJ1-4, the V gene TRBV6-5; D is uncertain. V lost 0 bases and J 8 bases, leaving 16 bases between the germline ends. Germline CDR1 MNHEY, CDR2 SVGAGI. The CDR3 has 16 residues. The chain's CDR3 is CASSYSFSGVREKLFF. CDR3 in DNA: TGTGCCAGCAGTTACTCGTTTTCCGGGGTTCGGGAAAAACTGTTTTTT.

CDR3 nucleotides: TGTGCCAGCAGCTATATGGACAGGCCCAATCAGCCCCAGCATTTT. It is translated as CASSYMDRPNQPQHF. The rearrangement links TRBV5-4 to TRBJ1-5, with TRBD1 identical over 7 bases. Trimming removed 3 bases from V and 3 bases from J; junction bases left unmatched: 6. Germline V lookup: CDR1 SGHNT, CDR2 YYREEE (reference sequence). The CDR3 loop spans 15 amino acids.

The CDR3 region has the DNA TGTGCCAGCTCACCACCTTCCAGGGTCTACGAGCAGTACTTC. Residues: CASSPPSRVYEQYF. This chain uses TRBV18 with TRBJ2-7; possible D gene TRBD1, 5 bases. V lost 0 bases and J lost 3, with 9 bases in between. The V gene's germline CDR1 is KGHSH and CDR2 LQKENI. The CDR3 length is 14 residues. The full variable domain, its missing parts supplied by reference TRBV18 and TRBJ2-7, is NAGVMQNPRHLVRRRGQEARLRCSPMKGHSHVYWYRQLPEEGLKFMVYLQKENIIDESGMPKERFSAEFPKEGPSILRIQQVVRGDSAAYFCASSPPSRVYEQYFGPGTRLTVT.

V gene TRBV28 combines with J gene TRBJ1-2; perhaps TRBD1 as D (5 bases). The CDR3 has 15 amino acids. V was clipped by 3 bases and J by 7 bases, with 18 bases between them. The V gene's germline CDR1 is MDHEN and CDR2 SYDVKM. The CDR3 sequence is CASSLAPLGGSGYTF. The CDR3 DNA reads TGTGCCAGCAGTTTGGCCCCCCTGGGGGGTAGTGGCTACACCTTC.